This passage covers 8 T cell receptor beta chains from one sample sequenced in a study of shared clonotypes between healthy human individuals. Sequenced by immunoSEQ multiplex PCR; TCRdb stores in-frame clones only, minus some. Of 2 million to 2.5 million clones in the sample, 95% were seen once. Sequencing used naive CD4+ T cells sorted from blood. This sample's subset: CD45RA+ positively selected. The receptors were gathered from a man aged 18 to 35 in good health.

The chain employs TRBV5-1 and TRBJ1-2; tentatively, D is TRBD1 (5 bases). This CDR3 is built from 13 residues. The V end lost 5 bases, the J end lost 6 bases, and 14 bases lay between the germline ends. The V gene's germline CDR1 is SGHRS and CDR2 YFSETQ. CDR3 in amino acids: CASRMGQGNGYTF. CDR3 coding DNA: TGCGCCAGCAGAATGGGTCAGGGTAATGGCTACACCTTC.

The chain links TRBV18 to TRBJ2-7, with 10 bases identical to TRBD1. The trim removed 2 bases at V and 6 bases at J, leaving 10 bases unmatched. CDR1 and CDR2 from the germline V gene are KGHSH and LQKENI. This CDR3 comprises 16 residues. This chain's CDR3 is CASSPSGTGVLGEQYF. CDR3 bases: TGTGCCAGCTCACCATCCGGGACAGGGGTTTTGGGCGAGCAGTACTTC.

As concerns this clone: The sample contains more than one DNA sequence encoding this CDR3. V usage is TRBV5-1 and J usage is TRBJ2-7; the D call may be TRBD1 or TRBD2 (6 bases each). The germline V and J ends were trimmed by 2 bases and 0 bases, with 12 bases remaining between them. Germline V gene data show CDR1 as SGHRS and CDR2 as YFSETQ. The CDR3 sequence is 15 residues long. CDR3 nucleotides: TGCGCCAGCAGCTTCGGCGGGACAAGCTCCTACGAGCAGTACTTC. It encodes CASSFGGTSSYEQYF.

This clone was recorded once. The genes are TRBV5-4 and TRBJ2-7, with D possibly matching TRBD2 (5 bases). The V gene's germline CDR1 is SGHNT and CDR2 YYREEE (reference sequence). The CDR3 has 13 residues. Trimming removed 2 bases at V and 5 bases at J, with 11 bases between. In DNA form, the CDR3 reads TGTGCCAGCAGCTTTTTGAGGGCCAACGAGCAGTACTTC. This sequence encodes CASSFLRANEQYF. The whole variable domain, filled in from reference TRBV5-4 and TRBJ2-7, reads ETGVTQSPTHLIKTRGQQVTLRCSSQSGHNTVSWYQQALGQGPQFIFQYYREEENGRGNFPPRFSGLQFPNYSSELNVNALELDDSALYLCASSFLRANEQYFGPGTRLTVT.

This chain uses TRBV6-1 with TRBJ2-7, with D perhaps TRBD1 (5 bases). Germline V lookup: CDR1 MNHNS, CDR2 SASEGT. The V end was cut by 3 bases, the J end by 6 bases, with 12 bases between. CDR3 length: 13 amino acids. Written as DNA, the CDR3 is TGTGCCAGCAGTGAGGGGCCCCCTACCGAGCAGTACTTC. Translated: CASSEGPPTEQYF.

The chain has TRBV6-6 and TRBJ2-3; D not resolved. The germline V gene has CDR1 MNHNY and CDR2 SVGAGI (reference sequence). Trimming took off 2 bases at V and 8 bases at J, with 11 bases between the two ends. There are 13 residues in the CDR3. As DNA, the CDR3 is TGTGCCAGCAGTTACCCTGGTTTAGGTACGCAGTATTTT. Translating it yields CASSYPGLGTQYF.

Here the CDR3 reads CASKREEDTGELFF. Here the CDR3 DNA reads TGTGCCAGCAAGAGGGAGGAGGACACCGGGGAGCTGTTTTTT. This chain connects TRBV2 to TRBJ2-2, with D perhaps matching TRBD2 (6 bases). The CDR3 is 14 residues long. CDR1 is SNHLY, CDR2 FYNNEI, per germline. With 7 bases removed from V and 3 bases from J, the gap between germline ends came to 12 bases. Full variable domain (rest looked up from reference TRBV2 and TRBJ2-2): EPEVTQTPSHQVTQMGQEVILRCVPISNHLYFYWYRQILGQKVEFLVSFYNNEISEKSEIFDDQFSVERPDGSNFTLKIRSTKLEDSAMYFCASKREEDTGELFFGEGSRLTVL.

V and J are TRBV19 and TRBJ2-7, with 9 bases fitting TRBD1. Germline V gene data show CDR1 as LNHDA and CDR2 as SQIVND (reference sequence). J was trimmed by 1 base and V by 4 bases; bases with no gene match: 5. The CDR3 contains 15 residues. CDR3 coding DNA: TGTGCCAGTAGTACCGAGGACAGGGGATCCTACGAGCAGTACTTC. Its protein product is CASSTEDRGSYEQYF.